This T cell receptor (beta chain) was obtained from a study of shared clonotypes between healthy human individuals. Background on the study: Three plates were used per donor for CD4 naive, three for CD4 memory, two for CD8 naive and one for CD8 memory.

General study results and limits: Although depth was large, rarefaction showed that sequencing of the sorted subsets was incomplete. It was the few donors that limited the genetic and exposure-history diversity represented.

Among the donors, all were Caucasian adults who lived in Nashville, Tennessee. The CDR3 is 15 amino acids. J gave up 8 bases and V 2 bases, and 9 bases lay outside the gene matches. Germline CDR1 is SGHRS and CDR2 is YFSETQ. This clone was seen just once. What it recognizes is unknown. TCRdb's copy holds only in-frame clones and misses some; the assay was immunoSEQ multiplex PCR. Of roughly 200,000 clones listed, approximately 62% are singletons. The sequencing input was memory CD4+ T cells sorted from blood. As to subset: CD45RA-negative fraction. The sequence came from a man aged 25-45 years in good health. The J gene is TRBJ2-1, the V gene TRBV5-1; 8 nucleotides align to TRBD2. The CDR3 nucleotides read TGCGCCAGCAGCTTAACGGGACTAGGAGTCGATGAGCAGTTCTTC. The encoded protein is CASSLTGLGVDEQFF.